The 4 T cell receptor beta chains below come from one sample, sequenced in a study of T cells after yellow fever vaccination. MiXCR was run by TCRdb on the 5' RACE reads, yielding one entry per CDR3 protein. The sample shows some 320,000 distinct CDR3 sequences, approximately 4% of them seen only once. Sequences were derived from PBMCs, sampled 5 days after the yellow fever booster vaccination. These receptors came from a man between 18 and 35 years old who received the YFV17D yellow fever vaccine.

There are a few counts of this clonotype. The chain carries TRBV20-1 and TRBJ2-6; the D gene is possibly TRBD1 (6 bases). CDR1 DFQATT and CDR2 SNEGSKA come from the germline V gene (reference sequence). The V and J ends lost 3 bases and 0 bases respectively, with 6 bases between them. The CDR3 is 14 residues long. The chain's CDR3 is CSARDSSGANVLTF. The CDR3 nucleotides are TGCAGTGCTAGGGACAGCTCTGGGGCCAACGTCCTGACTTTC.

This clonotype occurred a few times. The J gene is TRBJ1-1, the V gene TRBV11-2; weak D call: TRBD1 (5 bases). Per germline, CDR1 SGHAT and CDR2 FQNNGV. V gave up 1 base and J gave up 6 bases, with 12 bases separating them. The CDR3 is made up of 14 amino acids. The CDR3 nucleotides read TGTGCCAGCAGCTTAGGTGGGGGAGGCCCTGAAGCTTTCTTT. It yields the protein CASSLGGGGPEAFF.

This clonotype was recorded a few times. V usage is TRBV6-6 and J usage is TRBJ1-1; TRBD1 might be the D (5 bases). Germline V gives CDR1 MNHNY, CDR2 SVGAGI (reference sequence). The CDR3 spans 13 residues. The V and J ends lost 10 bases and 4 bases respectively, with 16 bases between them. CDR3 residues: CATRSNGGTEAFF. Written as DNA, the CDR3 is TGTGCCACCAGATCCAATGGGGGCACTGAAGCTTTCTTT.

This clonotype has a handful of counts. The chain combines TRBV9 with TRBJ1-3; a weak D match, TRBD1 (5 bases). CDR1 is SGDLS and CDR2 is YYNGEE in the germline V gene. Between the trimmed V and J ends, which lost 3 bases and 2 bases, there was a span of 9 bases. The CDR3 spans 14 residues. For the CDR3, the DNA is TGTGCCAGCAGCGCGAGGGGAGCTGGAAACACCATATATTTT. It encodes CASSARGAGNTIYF.